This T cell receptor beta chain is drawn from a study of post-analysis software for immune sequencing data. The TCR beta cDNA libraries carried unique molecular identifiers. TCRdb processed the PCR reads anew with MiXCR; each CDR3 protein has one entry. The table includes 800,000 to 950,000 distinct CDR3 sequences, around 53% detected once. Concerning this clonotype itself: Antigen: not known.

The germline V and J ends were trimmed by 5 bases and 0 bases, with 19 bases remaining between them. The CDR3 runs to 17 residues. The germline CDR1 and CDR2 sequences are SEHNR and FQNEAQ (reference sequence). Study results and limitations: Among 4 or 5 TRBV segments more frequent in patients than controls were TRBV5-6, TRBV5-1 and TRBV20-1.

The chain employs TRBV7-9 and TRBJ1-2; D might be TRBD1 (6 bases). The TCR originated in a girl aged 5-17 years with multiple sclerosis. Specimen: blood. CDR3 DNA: TGTGCCAGCAGCCAAACAGGGCTGGGGATCGCTAACTATGGCTACACCTTC. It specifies CASSQTGLGIANYGYTF.